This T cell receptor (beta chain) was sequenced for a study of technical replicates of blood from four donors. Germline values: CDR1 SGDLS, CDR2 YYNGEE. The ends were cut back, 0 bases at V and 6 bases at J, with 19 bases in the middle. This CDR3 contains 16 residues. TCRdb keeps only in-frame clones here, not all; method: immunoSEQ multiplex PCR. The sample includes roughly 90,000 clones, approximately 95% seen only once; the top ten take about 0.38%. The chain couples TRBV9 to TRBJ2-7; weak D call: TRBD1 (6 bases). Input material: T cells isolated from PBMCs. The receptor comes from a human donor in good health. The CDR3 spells CASSVAPDRNRGEQYF. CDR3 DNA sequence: TGTGCCAGCAGCGTAGCTCCTGACAGGAACAGAGGCGAGCAGTACTTC.